The 21 T cell receptor beta chains in this list originate from one sample, sequenced in a study of OX40 agonist ivuxolimab in advanced cancers. Using immunoSEQ multiplex PCR, the repertoire was profiled, and TCRdb retains in-frame clones only, with some absent. The table has about 79,000 clones, 84% seen once; the top ten hold roughly 0.5%. Sequences were derived from CD4+ or CD8+ T cells sorted from blood, sampled in a trial of the OX40 agonist ivuxolimab. These receptors all stem from an adult with an advanced solid tumor such as melanoma, head and neck, liver or kidney cancer.

In nucleotides, the CDR3 is TGTGCCAGCAGCCAGGGCAGCAGGGGAACAGATACGCAGTATTTT. It specifies CASSQGSRGTDTQYF. This sequence joins TRBV5-4 and TRBJ2-3, with a weak D call TRBD1 (6 bases). The CDR3 is 15 residues long. Deletions cut 4 bases from V and 3 bases from J, with 15 bases between. Per germline, CDR1 SGHNT and CDR2 YYREEE (reference sequence).

The V call is TRBV7-6, the J call TRBJ2-5; TRBD1 is a possible D gene (5 bases). V was pared by 6 bases and J by 4 bases, with 18 bases between. The CDR3 is 15 amino acids. Germline lookup yields CDR1 SGHVS and CDR2 FNYEAQ. The CDR3 DNA is TGTGCCAGCAGGACGAGGATCGACAGCTTAGAGACCCAGTACTTC. It codes for CASRTRIDSLETQYF. The entire variable domain, with the rest obtained from reference TRBV7-6 and TRBJ2-5, is as follows: GAGVSQSPRYKVTKRGQDVALRCDPISGHVSLYWYRQALGQGPEFLTYFNYEAQQDKSGLPNDRFSAERPEGSISTLTIQRTEQRDSAMYRCASRTRIDSLETQYFGPGTRLLVL.

The chain carries TRBV7-9 and TRBJ2-3; TRBD2 is a possible D gene (6 bases). Trimming removed 5 bases at V and 7 bases at J, with 22 bases between. The CDR3 has 16 residues. In germline, CDR1 is SEHNR, CDR2 FQNEAQ (reference sequence). CDR3 sequence (DNA): TGTGCCAGCAGCCAAAACGAGGTAGCGGCGGGTCATACGCAGTATTTT. Protein: CASSQNEVAAGHTQYF.

This sequence joins TRBV15 and TRBJ1-2; D perhaps matches TRBD1 (5 bases). The V and J ends lost 0 bases and 8 bases respectively, with 16 bases between them. This CDR3 has 15 residues. CDR1 LNHNV and CDR2 YYDKDF come from the germline V gene (reference sequence). CDR3 in amino acids: CATSRDSPTAGGYTF. CDR3 bases: TGTGCCACCAGCAGAGATTCCCCGACAGCCGGGGGCTACACCTTC.

This clone appeared once. This chain connects TRBV6-1 to TRBJ2-3; no firm D call. CDR1 is MNHNS and CDR2 is SASEGT in the germline V gene. Trimming cost V 6 bases and J 2 bases, with 3 bases left between them. The length of the CDR3 is 11 residues. CDR3 loop: CASSNTDTQYF. The CDR3, as DNA: TGTGCCAGCAGCAACACAGATACGCAGTATTTT.

This sequence joins TRBV7-2 and TRBJ2-5; D may match TRBD1 or TRBD2 (5 bases each). Trimming took 6 bases from V and 2 from J, leaving 16 bases between them. The CDR3 contains 15 residues. Germline V lookup: CDR1 SGHTA, CDR2 FQGNSA. The CDR3 loop is CASSISGTTQETQYF. The CDR3 region has the DNA TGTGCCAGCAGTATATCCGGGACCACTCAAGAGACCCAGTACTTC. Filled out from reference TRBV7-2 and TRBJ2-5, the complete variable domain reads GAGVSQSPSNKVTEKGKDVELRCDPISGHTALYWYRQSLGQGLEFLIYFQGNSAPDKSGLPSDRFSAERTGGSVSTLTIQRTQQEDSAVYLCASSISGTTQETQYFGPGTRLLVL.

V and J are TRBV7-2 and TRBJ2-1; D is possibly TRBD1 (6 bases). The ends were cut back, 6 bases at V and 3 bases at J, with 9 bases in the middle. Germline CDR1 reads SGHTA; CDR2 reads FQGNSA. The CDR3 totals 13 residues. The DNA of the CDR3 is TGTGCCAGCAGGCCGGACAGCTACAATGAGCAGTTCTTC. Residues: CASRPDSYNEQFF.

This chain links TRBV10-2 with TRBJ1-3; D possibly corresponds to TRBD1 (6 bases). V dropped 4 bases and J dropped 1 base, with 8 bases sitting between them. CDR1 is WSHSY, CDR2 SAAADI, per germline. This CDR3 region has 14 residues. The CDR3 sequence: CASSATGSGNTIYF. The CDR3 coding sequence is TGCGCCAGCAGTGCCACAGGGTCTGGAAACACCATATATTTT.

This sequence joins TRBV30 and TRBJ1-4; D perhaps matches TRBD1 (6 bases). Trimming shortened V by 0 bases and J by 14 bases, and 13 bases separated the two germline ends. The CDR3 extends over 12 amino acids. The germline CDR1 and CDR2 sequences are GTSNPN and SVGIG (reference sequence). The CDR3 bases are TGTGCCTGGAGTGTAAGGCCTACAGGGCTGTTTTTT. This encodes CAWSVRPTGLFF.

The chain links TRBV6-6 to TRBJ1-1; D gene ambiguous. The V gene's germline CDR1 is MNHNY and CDR2 SVGAGI (reference sequence). The CDR3 spans 11 residues. V lost 6 bases and J lost 5, with 7 bases in between. The CDR3 DNA reads TGTGCCAGCAGCCTTTCGACTGAAGCTTTCTTT. As protein: CASSLSTEAFF.

The chain links TRBV19 to TRBJ1-2; D is uncertain. CDR1 and CDR2 from the germline V gene are LNHDA and SQIVND (reference sequence). This CDR3 region has 15 residues. V shed 5 bases and J shed 6 bases, with 19 bases lying between them. The CDR3 here is CASSLRRSGFDGYTF. Written as DNA, the CDR3 is TGTGCCAGTAGTCTTCGACGTTCGGGGTTCGATGGCTACACCTTC.

The chain links TRBV7-2 to TRBJ1-2; 9 nucleotides agree with TRBD1. Unmatched junction bases numbered 9, after V lost 1 base and J lost 6 bases. From germline, CDR1 is SGHTA and CDR2 FQGNSA. CDR3 size: 16 residues. CDR3 bases: TGTGCCAGCAGCTTAGTAGCTGGGACAGGGTTCAATGGCTACACCTTC. It yields the protein CASSLVAGTGFNGYTF.

The chain uses TRBV5-6 and TRBJ1-6; TRBD1 is a possible D gene (5 bases). V was trimmed by 3 bases and J by 8 bases, leaving 15 bases between them. The V gene's germline CDR1 is SGHDT and CDR2 YYEEEE. This CDR3 has 15 residues. CDR3 residues: CASSSAAGRDSPLHF. The CDR3 nucleotides read TGTGCCAGCAGCTCGGCGGCAGGGCGGGATTCACCCCTCCACTTT.

There are a few counts of this clone. The chain employs TRBV4-1 and TRBJ1-1; TRBD1 is a possible D gene (5 bases). Germline V gene sequence: CDR1 MGHRA, CDR2 YSYEKL. The CDR3 runs 13 residues. V was clipped by 0 bases and J by 10 bases, with 12 bases between them. CDR3 nucleotides: TGCGCCAGCAGCCAAGAGGGGACCGGGGGAGCTTTCTTT. This codes for CASSQEGTGGAFF.

This chain links TRBV9 with TRBJ2-1, with a possible D match to TRBD2 (5 bases). The V and J ends lost 4 bases and 10 bases respectively, with 12 bases between them. CDR3 size: 12 residues. The germline CDR1 and CDR2 sequences are SGDLS and YYNGEE. In DNA form, the CDR3 reads TGTGCCAGCAGCTTCCGGGATGAAGAGCAGTTCTTC. It encodes CASSFRDEEQFF. Combining the CDR3 with reference TRBV9 and TRBJ2-1 gives the whole variable domain DSGVTQTPKHLITATGQRVTLRCSPRSGDLSVYWYQQSLDQGLQFLIQYYNGEERAKGNILERFSAQQFPDLHSELNLSSLELGDSALYFCASSFRDEEQFFGPGTRLTVL.

The chain couples TRBV5-1 to TRBJ2-3; D perhaps matches TRBD1 (6 bases). This CDR3 is built from 15 residues. V lost 7 bases and J 2 bases, leaving 17 bases between the germline ends. CDR1 and CDR2 (germline): SGHRS, YFSETQ. For the CDR3, the DNA is TGCGCCAGCTCCGGACAGTCGACTTACACAGATACGCAGTATTTT. It codes for CASSGQSTYTDTQYF.

This clone was seen a single time. This rearrangement joins TRBV7-3 to TRBJ2-2; D possibly uses TRBD1 or TRBD2 (5 bases each). Between the trimmed V and J ends, which lost 5 bases and 1 base, there was a span of 8 bases. The CDR3 is 14 amino acids. In germline, CDR1 is SGHTA, CDR2 FQGTGA. DNA for the CDR3: TGTGCCAGCAGCCCGGGGCAGAACACCGGGGAGCTGTTTTTT. Its protein product is CASSPGQNTGELFF.

The chain's CDR3 is CASSERPATNTGELFF. The CDR3 coding sequence is TGTGCCAGCAGTGAGCGGCCGGCCACGAACACCGGGGAGCTGTTTTTT. V and J are TRBV2 and TRBJ2-2; D not resolved. The CDR3 extends over 16 amino acids. Germline CDR1 and CDR2: SNHLY and FYNNEI. Deletions cut 3 bases from V and 0 bases from J, with 11 bases between. The full variable domain, with the rest looked up from reference TRBV2 and TRBJ2-2, is EPEVTQTPSHQVTQMGQEVILRCVPISNHLYFYWYRQILGQKVEFLVSFYNNEISEKSEIFDDQFSVERPDGSNFTLKIRSTKLEDSAMYFCASSERPATNTGELFFGEGSRLTVL.

The V call is TRBV19, the J call TRBJ1-2; 7 nucleotides agree with TRBD1. Germline-derived CDR1 and CDR2 are LNHDA and SQIVND (reference sequence). This CDR3 has 13 residues. V gave up 4 bases and J gave up 4 bases; unmatched junction bases: 3. The DNA of the CDR3 is TGTGCCAGTAGTACAGGGGGGTTCTATGGCTACACCTTC. Its translation: CASSTGGFYGYTF.

This sequence joins TRBV10-3 and TRBJ2-7; 11 nucleotides agree with TRBD1. The trim removed 0 bases at V and 3 bases at J, leaving 4 bases unmatched. CDR1 is ENHRY, CDR2 SYGVKD, per germline. The CDR3 sequence is 16 residues long. In DNA form, the CDR3 reads TGTGCCATCAGTGAGTCGCCGGGACAGGGGGACTACGAGCAGTACTTC. This translates into CAISESPGQGDYEQYF.

Points on this clone: It is likely a read error, because the conserved phenylalanine at the end of the CDR3 is missing. This chain connects TRBV29-1 to TRBJ1-1; D is undetermined. The CDR3 is made up of 12 amino acids. V was pared by 3 bases and J by 8 bases, with 13 bases between. Germline V gene data show CDR1 as SQVTM and CDR2 as ANQGSEA. CDR3 protein: CSVDRNRVEAFL. CDR3 nucleotide sequence: TGCAGCGTTGATAGAAACCGGGTAGAAGCTTTCCTT.